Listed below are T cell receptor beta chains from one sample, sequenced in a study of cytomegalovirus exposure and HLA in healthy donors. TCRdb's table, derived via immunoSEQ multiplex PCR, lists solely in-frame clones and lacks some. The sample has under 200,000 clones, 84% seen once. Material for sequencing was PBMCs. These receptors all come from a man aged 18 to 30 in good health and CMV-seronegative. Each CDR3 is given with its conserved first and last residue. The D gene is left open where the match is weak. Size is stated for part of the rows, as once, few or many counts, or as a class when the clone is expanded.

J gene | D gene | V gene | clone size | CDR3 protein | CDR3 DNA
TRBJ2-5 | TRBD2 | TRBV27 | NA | CASSPRGVVQRTQYF | TGTGCCAGCAGCCCTCGGGGGGTGGTACAACGGACCCAGTACTTC
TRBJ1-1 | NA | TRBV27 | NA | CASSLGRNTEAFF | TGTGCCAGCAGTTTGGGGAGGAACACTGAAGCTTTCTTT
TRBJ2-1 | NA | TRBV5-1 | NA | CASSPSGGYNEQFF | TGCGCCAGCAGCCCCTCCGGAGGCTACAATGAGCAGTTCTTC
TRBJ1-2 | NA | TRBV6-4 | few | CASSDSETSVYGYTF | TGTGCCAGCAGTGACTCTGAGACATCGGTTTATGGCTACACCTTC
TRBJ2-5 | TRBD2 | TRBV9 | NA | CASSVGSSGFQETQYF | TGTGCCAGCAGCGTAGGGTCTAGCGGGTTTCAAGAGACCCAGTACTTC
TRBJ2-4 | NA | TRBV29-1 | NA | CSVGGRGGNIQYF | TGCAGCGTCGGAGGCCGGGGAGGAAACATTCAGTACTTC
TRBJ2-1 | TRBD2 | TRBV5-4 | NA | CASGLRAGGASGSWEQFF | TGTGCCAGCGGTCTCAGGGCGGGGGGGGCTAGCGGGAGTTGGGAGCAGTTCTTC
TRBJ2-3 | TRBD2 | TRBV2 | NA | CASSERLAGGGRDTQYF | TGTGCCAGCAGTGAGAGACTAGCGGGGGGGGGACGAGATACGCAGTATTTT
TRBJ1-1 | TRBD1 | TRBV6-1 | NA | CASSVQGLNTEAFF | TGTGCCAGCAGTGTACAGGGGTTGAACACTGAAGCTTTCTTT
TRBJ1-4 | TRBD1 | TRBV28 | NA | CASSSPGQGEKLFF | TGTGCCAGCAGTAGTCCGGGACAGGGGGAAAAACTGTTTTTT
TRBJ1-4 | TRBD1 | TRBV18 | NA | CASSNSGGYEKLFF | TGTGCCAGCTCCAATTCAGGGGGCTACGAAAAACTGTTTTTT
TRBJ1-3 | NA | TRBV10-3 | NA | CAISESRGSTGNTIYF | TGTGCCATCAGTGAGTCGAGGGGGTCTACGGGAAACACCATATATTTT
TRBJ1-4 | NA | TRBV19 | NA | CASNQRQATNEKLFF | TGTGCCAGTAATCAAAGACAGGCAACTAATGAAAAACTGTTTTTT
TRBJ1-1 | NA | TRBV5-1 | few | CASSIVGGMNTEAFF | TGCGCCAGCAGCATTGTCGGGGGGATGAACACTGAAGCTTTCTTT
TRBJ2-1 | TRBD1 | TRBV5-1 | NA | CATGDREYNEQFF | TGCGCCACAGGGGACAGGGAATACAATGAGCAGTTCTTC
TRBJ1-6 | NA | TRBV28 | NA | CARDLDGSSYNSPLHF | TGTGCCAGGGACTTGGACGGGAGCTCCTATAATTCACCCCTCCACTTT
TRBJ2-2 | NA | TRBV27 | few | CASSLRGGELFF | TGTGCCAGCAGTTTAAGGGGGGGGGAGCTGTTTTTT
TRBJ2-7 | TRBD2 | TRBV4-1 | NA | CASSQPGLPYEQYF | TGCGCCAGCAGCCAGCCGGGACTACCCTACGAGCAGTACTTC
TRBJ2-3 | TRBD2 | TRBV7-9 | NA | CSSSFLTSGAADTQYF | TGTTCCAGCAGCTTCCTGACTAGCGGCGCAGCGGATACGCAGTATTTT
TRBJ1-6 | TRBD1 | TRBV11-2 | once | CASSPRTGGSSPLHF | TGTGCCAGCAGCCCCCGGACAGGGGGCTCTTCACCCCTCCACTTT
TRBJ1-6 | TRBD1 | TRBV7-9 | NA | CASNTGGGSPLHF | TGTGCCAGCAACACAGGGGGTGGGTCACCCCTCCACTTT
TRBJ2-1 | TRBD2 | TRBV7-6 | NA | CASSLASGGYNEQFF | TGTGCCAGCAGCTTAGCTAGCGGGGGGTACAATGAGCAGTTCTTC
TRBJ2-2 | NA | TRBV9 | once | CASSVGSVDTGELFF | TGTGCCAGCAGCGTAGGTAGCGTAGACACCGGGGAGCTGTTTTTT
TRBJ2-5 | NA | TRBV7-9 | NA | CASSPKLETQYF | TGTGCCAGCAGCCCGAAACTCGAGACCCAGTACTTC
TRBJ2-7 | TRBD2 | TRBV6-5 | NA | CASSPQLAGTYEQYF | TGTGCCAGCAGCCCCCAACTAGCGGGAACCTACGAGCAGTACTTC
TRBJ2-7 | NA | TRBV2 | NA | CASKGGGNYEQYF | TGTGCCAGCAAAGGTGGCGGCAACTACGAGCAGTACTTC
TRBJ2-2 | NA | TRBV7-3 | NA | CASSLRGQNTGELFF | TGTGCCAGCAGCTTAAGGGGGCAGAACACCGGGGAGCTGTTTTTT
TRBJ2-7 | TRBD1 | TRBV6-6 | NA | CASSYSMGQGRNEQYF | TGTGCCAGCAGTTACTCGATGGGACAGGGACGGAACGAGCAGTACTTC
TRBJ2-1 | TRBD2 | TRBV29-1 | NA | CSVVSASGEIEQFF | TGCAGCGTTGTATCGGCTAGCGGAGAGATTGAGCAGTTCTTC
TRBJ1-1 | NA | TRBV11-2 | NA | CASSSPRSYTEAFF | TGTGCCAGCAGCTCCCCTCGGTCATACACTGAAGCTTTCTTT
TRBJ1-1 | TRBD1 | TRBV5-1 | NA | CASSIGQGEAFF | TGCGCCAGCAGCATCGGACAGGGTGAAGCTTTCTTT
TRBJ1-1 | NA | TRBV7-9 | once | CASSLADRLGTEAFF | TGTGCCAGCAGCTTAGCAGACAGGTTGGGCACTGAAGCTTTCTTT
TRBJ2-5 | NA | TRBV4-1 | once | CASSRGTEETQYF | TGCGCCAGCAGCCGCGGGACCGAAGAGACCCAGTACTTC
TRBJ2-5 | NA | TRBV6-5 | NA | CASSPVGVETQYF | TGTGCCAGCAGTCCTGTCGGGGTGGAGACCCAGTACTTC
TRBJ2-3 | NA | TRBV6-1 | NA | CASSEAGSTDTQYF | TGTGCCAGCAGTGAAGCGGGCAGCACAGATACGCAGTATTTT